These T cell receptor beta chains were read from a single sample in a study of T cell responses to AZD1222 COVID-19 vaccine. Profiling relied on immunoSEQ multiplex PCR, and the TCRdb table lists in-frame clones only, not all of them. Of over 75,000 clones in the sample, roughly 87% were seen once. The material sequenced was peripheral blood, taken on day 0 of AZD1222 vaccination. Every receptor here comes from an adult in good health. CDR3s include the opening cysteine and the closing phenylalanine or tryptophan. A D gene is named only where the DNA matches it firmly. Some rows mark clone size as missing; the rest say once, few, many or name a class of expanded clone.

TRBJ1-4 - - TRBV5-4 CASSLESGAGEKLFF TGTGCCAGCAGCTTGGAATCCGGGGCGGGTGAAAAACTGTTTTTT
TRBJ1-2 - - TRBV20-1 CSASGGRVDYGYTF TGCAGTGCGAGTGGGGGGAGGGTGGACTATGGCTACACCTTC
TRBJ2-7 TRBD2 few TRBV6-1 CASSEGTSGSYEQYF TGTGCCAGCAGTGAAGGGACTAGCGGGAGTTACGAGCAGTACTTC
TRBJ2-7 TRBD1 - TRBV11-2 CASSFSDRGTYEQYF TGTGCCAGCAGCTTCTCCGACAGGGGAACCTACGAGCAGTACTTC
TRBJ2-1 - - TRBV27 CASSSSDVSSYNEQFF TGTGCCAGCAGTTCCTCCGACGTCTCCTCCTACAATGAGCAGTTCTTC
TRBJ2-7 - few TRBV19 CASSLNGDYEQYF TGTGCCAGTAGCCTCAATGGGGACTACGAGCAGTACTTC
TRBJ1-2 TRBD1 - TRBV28 CASRRGQGLIYGYTF TGTGCCAGCAGGCGCGGACAGGGCCTGATCTATGGCTACACCTTC
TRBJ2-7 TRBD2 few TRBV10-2 CASSESAGAAYEQYF TGCGCCAGCAGTGAATCGGCGGGAGCGGCTTACGAGCAGTACTTC
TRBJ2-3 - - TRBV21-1 CASSWDYPTDTQYF TGTGCCAGCAGCTGGGACTACCCCACAGATACGCAGTATTTT
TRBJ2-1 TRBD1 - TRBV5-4 CASRRGQGDEQFF TGTGCCAGCAGGCGAGGACAGGGCGATGAGCAGTTCTTC
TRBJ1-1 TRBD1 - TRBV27 CASSRTGAGGTEAFF TGTGCCAGCAGTCGGACAGGGGCTGGGGGCACTGAAGCTTTCTTT